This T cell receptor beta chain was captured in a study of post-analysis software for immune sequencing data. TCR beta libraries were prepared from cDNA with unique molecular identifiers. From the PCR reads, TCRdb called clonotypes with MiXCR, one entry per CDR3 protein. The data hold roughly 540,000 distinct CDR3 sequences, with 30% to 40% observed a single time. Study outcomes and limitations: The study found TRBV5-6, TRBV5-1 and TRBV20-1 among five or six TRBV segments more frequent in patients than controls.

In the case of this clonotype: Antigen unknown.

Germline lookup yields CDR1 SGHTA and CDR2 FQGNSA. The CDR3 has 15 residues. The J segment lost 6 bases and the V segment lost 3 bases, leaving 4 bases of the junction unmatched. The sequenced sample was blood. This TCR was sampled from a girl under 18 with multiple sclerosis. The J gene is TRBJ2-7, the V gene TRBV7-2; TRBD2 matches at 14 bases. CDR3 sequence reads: CASSLGLAGDVEQYF. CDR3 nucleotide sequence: TGTGCCAGCAGCTTGGGACTAGCGGGGGACGTCGAGCAGTACTTC.